A single sample gave rise to the 15 T cell receptor beta chains below, sequenced in a study of cytomegalovirus exposure and HLA in healthy donors. 60 Vbeta and 13 Jbeta primers were used in PCR. Clones were sequenced by immunoSEQ multiplex PCR, and TCRdb holds only the in-frame ones, with some missing. This table has about 160,000 clones, approximately 83% appearing once. The sample taken for sequencing was PBMCs. All receptors come from a woman younger than 30 in good health and CMV-seronegative.

V is TRBV5-6 and J is TRBJ1-5, with D unclear. Germline-derived CDR1 and CDR2 are SGHDT and YYEEEE. The V end lost 1 base, the J end lost 5 bases, and 13 bases lay between the germline ends. This CDR3 is 15 amino acids long. CDR3 in amino acids: CASSLLAGFDQPQHF. The CDR3 bases are TGTGCCAGCAGCTTGTTGGCGGGTTTCGATCAGCCCCAGCATTTT.

The chain employs TRBV18 and TRBJ2-7, with D possibly matching TRBD1 (6 bases). V lost 4 bases and J 2 bases, leaving 15 bases between the germline ends. Germline V CDR1 and CDR2: KGHSH, LQKENI. The CDR3 spans 15 residues. The DNA for the CDR3 is TGTGCCAGCTCACTCGACAGGTTCGCCACCTACGAGCAGTACTTC. This sequence encodes CASSLDRFATYEQYF.

The chain joins TRBV28 to TRBJ1-1; maybe TRBD1 (6 bases). V was shortened by 5 bases and J by 9 bases, with 16 bases between the two germline ends. Germline V gene data show CDR1 as MDHEN and CDR2 as SYDVKM. There are 13 residues in the CDR3. The CDR3, as DNA: TGTGCCAGCAGTCTCGGGGCGCGGGGGCAAGCTTTCTTT. Protein: CASSLGARGQAFF.

Remarks on this clone: Other DNA sequences within the sample encode an identical CDR3. The chain carries TRBV15 and TRBJ1-1; TRBD1 matches 9 bases. V lost 0 bases, J lost 4 bases, and 6 bases stayed unmatched. This CDR3 contains 16 residues. The germline V gene encodes CDR1 LNHNV and CDR2 YYDKDF (reference sequence). CDR3 sequence reads: CATSRDPTGGGTEAFF. The CDR3 DNA reads as TGTGCCACCAGCAGAGATCCGACAGGGGGAGGCACTGAAGCTTTCTTT.

This chain uses TRBV7-9 with TRBJ2-1; a possible D gene is TRBD1 (5 bases). With 1 base removed from V and 7 bases from J, the gap between germline ends came to 5 bases. Germline CDR1 reads SEHNR; CDR2 reads FQNEAQ (reference sequence). This CDR3 region has 12 residues. CDR3 in DNA: TGTGCCAGCAGCTTAGACAGGAATGAGCAGTTCTTC. It translates to CASSLDRNEQFF.

The chain carries TRBV2 and TRBJ2-7, with D possibly TRBD1 on 6 matching bases. The V end lost 6 bases, the J end lost 1 base, and 16 bases lay between the germline ends. CDR1 and CDR2 from the germline V gene are SNHLY and FYNNEI. This CDR3 is built from 15 residues. CDR3 bases: TGTGCCAGCAGAGCAGAACAGGGTTATTCCTACGAGCAGTACTTC. Translated, it gives CASRAEQGYSYEQYF.

The chain has TRBV5-1 and TRBJ1-2, with TRBD1 identical over 9 bases. CDR3 size: 17 residues. Germline CDR1 is SGHRS and CDR2 is YFSETQ. Unmatched junction bases numbered 13, after V lost 0 bases and J lost 7 bases. The CDR3 region is CASSLEATGTGLFGYTF. CDR3 in DNA: TGCGCCAGCAGCTTGGAAGCAACCGGGACAGGGCTATTTGGCTACACCTTC. The full variable domain, completed using reference TRBV5-1 and TRBJ1-2, is KAGVTQTPRYLIKTRGQQVTLSCSPISGHRSVSWYQQTPGQGLQFLFEYFSETQRNKGNFPGRFSGRQFSNSRSEMNVSTLELGDSALYLCASSLEATGTGLFGYTFGSGTRLTVV.

The J gene is TRBJ1-1, the V gene TRBV18; no definite D call. The germline V gene encodes CDR1 KGHSH and CDR2 LQKENI. V lost 5 bases and J lost 0, with 10 bases in between. This CDR3 has 14 amino acids. The chain's CDR3 is CASSSIGLNTEAFF. The CDR3 region has the DNA TGTGCCAGCTCATCCATCGGTTTGAACACTGAAGCTTTCTTT.

The V call is TRBV2, the J call TRBJ2-2; TRBD1 agrees at 7 bases. Germline assignment: CDR1 SNHLY and CDR2 FYNNEI. This CDR3 spans 15 amino acids. The V and J ends lost 5 bases and 1 base, in that order; junction bases with no gene match: 4. The CDR3 DNA sequence: TGTGCCAGCAGTTTCGACAGGGTGAACACCGGGGAGCTGTTTTTT. Encoded protein: CASSFDRVNTGELFF.

The chain is built from TRBV5-4 and TRBJ1-6, with 12 bases matching TRBD1. The germline V gene has CDR1 SGHNT and CDR2 YYREEE (reference sequence). The CDR3 is 17 amino acids. V gave up 5 bases and J gave up 9 bases; unmatched junction bases: 12. CDR3 protein: CASSPPGQGALGSPLHF. CDR3 bases: TGTGCCAGCAGTCCCCCGGGACAGGGGGCTTTGGGTTCACCCCTCCACTTT.

The J gene is TRBJ1-1, the V gene TRBV15, with a possible D match to TRBD1 (6 bases). The CDR3 is made up of 15 amino acids. V lost 0 bases, J lost 0 bases, and 8 bases lay in between. Germline CDR1 and CDR2: LNHNV and YYDKDF (reference sequence). DNA for the CDR3: TGTGCCACCAGCAGAGATGGACAGCTGAACACTGAAGCTTTCTTT. It encodes CATSRDGQLNTEAFF. Full variable domain (outside the CDR3, taken from reference TRBV15 and TRBJ1-1): DAMVIQNPRYQVTQFGKPVTLSCSQTLNHNVMYWYQQKSSQAPKLLFHYYDKDFNNEADTPDNFQSRRPNTSFCFLDIRSPGLGDTAMYLCATSRDGQLNTEAFFGQGTRLTVV.

The chain joins TRBV7-9 to TRBJ1-1; 7 bases are shared with TRBD1. The germline gives CDR1 SEHNR, CDR2 FQNEAQ (reference sequence). V gave up 5 bases and J gave up 1 base; unmatched junction bases: 7. This CDR3 region has 15 residues. The CDR3 here is CASSLRGLGNTEAFF. CDR3 nucleotide sequence: TGTGCCAGCAGCCTCAGGGGGTTGGGGAACACTGAAGCTTTCTTT.

The rearrangement links TRBV20-1 to TRBJ2-1; a weak D match, TRBD1 (6 bases). This CDR3 is 10 amino acids long. Germline values: CDR1 DFQATT, CDR2 SNEGSKA (reference sequence). V dropped 2 bases and J dropped 15 bases, with 11 bases sitting between them. CDR3 in DNA: TGCAGTGCTAGACAGGGGTGGGTGTTCTTC. This encodes CSARQGWVFF.

This chain links TRBV4-2 with TRBJ2-3; D is perhaps TRBD2 (7 bases). The length of the CDR3 is 13 residues. Germline values: CDR1 LGHNA, CDR2 YNFKEQ. V lost 10 bases and J lost 3, with 14 bases in between. The CDR3 sequence: CATWGGLTDTQYF. The CDR3 region has the DNA TGTGCCACCTGGGGGGGGCTAACAGATACGCAGTATTTT.

The V and J genes are TRBV29-1 and TRBJ2-3; TRBD2 aligns across 8 bases. The V and J ends lost 4 bases and 11 bases, in that order; junction bases with no gene match: 11. CDR3 length: 13 amino acids. The germline gives CDR1 SQVTM, CDR2 ANQGSEA. As DNA, the CDR3 is TGCAGCGTTGGCGGGGGGACCCCTATCGGGCAGTATTTT. It encodes CSVGGGTPIGQYF.